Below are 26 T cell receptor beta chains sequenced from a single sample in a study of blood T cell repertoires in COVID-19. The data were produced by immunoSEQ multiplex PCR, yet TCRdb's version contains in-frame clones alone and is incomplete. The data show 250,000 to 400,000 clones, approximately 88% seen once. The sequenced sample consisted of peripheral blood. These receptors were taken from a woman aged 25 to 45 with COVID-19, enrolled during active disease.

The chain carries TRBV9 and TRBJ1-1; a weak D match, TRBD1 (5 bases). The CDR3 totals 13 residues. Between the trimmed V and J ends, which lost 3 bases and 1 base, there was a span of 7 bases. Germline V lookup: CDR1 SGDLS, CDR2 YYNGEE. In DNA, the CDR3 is TGTGCCAGCAGCGCAGGGCGGAACACTGAAGCTTTCTTT. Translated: CASSAGRNTEAFF.

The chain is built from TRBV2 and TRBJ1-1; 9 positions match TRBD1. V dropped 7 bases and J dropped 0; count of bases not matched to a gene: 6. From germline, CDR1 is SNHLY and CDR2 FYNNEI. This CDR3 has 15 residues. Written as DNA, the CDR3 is TGTGCCAGCACCATACAGGGGGCACTGAACACTGAAGCTTTCTTT. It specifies CASTIQGALNTEAFF.

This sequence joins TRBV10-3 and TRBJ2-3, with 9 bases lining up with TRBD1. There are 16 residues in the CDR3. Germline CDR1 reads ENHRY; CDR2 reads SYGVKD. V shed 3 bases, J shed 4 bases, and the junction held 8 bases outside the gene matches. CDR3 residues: CAISDPGQGGPDTQYF. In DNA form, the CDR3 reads TGTGCCATCAGTGACCCGGGACAGGGAGGGCCAGATACGCAGTATTTT.

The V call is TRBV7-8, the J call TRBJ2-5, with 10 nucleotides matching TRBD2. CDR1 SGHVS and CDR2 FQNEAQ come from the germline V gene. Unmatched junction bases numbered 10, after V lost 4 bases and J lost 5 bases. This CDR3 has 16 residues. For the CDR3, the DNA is TGTGCCAGCAGCTACGGGACTAGCGAGCTCGGGGAGACCCAGTACTTC. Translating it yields CASSYGTSELGETQYF.

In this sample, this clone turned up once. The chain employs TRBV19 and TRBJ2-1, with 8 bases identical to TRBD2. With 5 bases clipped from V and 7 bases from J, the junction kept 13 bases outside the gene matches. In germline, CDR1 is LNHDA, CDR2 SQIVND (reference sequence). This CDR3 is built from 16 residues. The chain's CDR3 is CASSSFGRGDGNEQFF. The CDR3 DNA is TGTGCCAGTAGTTCCTTCGGGCGGGGGGACGGGAATGAGCAGTTCTTC.

CDR3 nucleotides: TGTGCCAGCAGTGAACGGGGGGGGACAGGGAGGTCACCCCTCCACTTT. Amino acids: CASSERGGTGRSPLHF. V gene TRBV6-1 combines with J gene TRBJ1-6; 9 bases match TRBD1. There are 16 residues in the CDR3. The germline CDR1 and CDR2 sequences are MNHNS and SASEGT. The J segment lost 10 bases and the V segment lost 2 bases, leaving 9 bases of the junction unmatched.

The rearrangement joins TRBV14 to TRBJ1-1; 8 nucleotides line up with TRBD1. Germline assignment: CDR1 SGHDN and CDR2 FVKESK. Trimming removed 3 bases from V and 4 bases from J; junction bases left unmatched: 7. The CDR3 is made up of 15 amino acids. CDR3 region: CASSQGDRTRTEAFF. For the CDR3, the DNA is TGTGCCAGCAGCCAGGGGGACAGGACCCGCACTGAAGCTTTCTTT.

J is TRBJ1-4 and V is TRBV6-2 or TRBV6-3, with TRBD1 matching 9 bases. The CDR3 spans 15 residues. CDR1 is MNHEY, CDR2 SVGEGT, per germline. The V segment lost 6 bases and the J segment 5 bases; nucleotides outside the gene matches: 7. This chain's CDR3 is CASRYTGTGNEKLFF. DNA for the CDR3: TGTGCCAGCAGATACACCGGGACAGGGAATGAAAAACTGTTTTTT.

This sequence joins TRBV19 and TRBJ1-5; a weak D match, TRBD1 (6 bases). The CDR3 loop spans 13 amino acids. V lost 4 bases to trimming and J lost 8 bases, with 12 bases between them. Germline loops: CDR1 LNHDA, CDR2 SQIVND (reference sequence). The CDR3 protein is CASSKWGREPQHF. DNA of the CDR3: TGTGCCAGTAGTAAGTGGGGGCGAGAGCCCCAGCATTTT.

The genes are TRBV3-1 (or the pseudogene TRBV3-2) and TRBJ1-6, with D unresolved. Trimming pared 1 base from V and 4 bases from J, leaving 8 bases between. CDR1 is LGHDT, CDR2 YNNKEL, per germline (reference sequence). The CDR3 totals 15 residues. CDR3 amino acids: CASSQGPGYNSPLHF. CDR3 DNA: TGTGCCAGCAGCCAAGGGCCAGGTTATAATTCACCCCTCCACTTT.

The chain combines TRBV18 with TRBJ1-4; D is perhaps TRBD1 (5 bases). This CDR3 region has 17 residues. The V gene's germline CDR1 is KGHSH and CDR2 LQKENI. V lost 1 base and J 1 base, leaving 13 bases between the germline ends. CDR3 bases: TGTGCCAGCTCACCACGGGCAGGGAAGAGAACTAATGAAAAACTGTTTTTT. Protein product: CASSPRAGKRTNEKLFF.

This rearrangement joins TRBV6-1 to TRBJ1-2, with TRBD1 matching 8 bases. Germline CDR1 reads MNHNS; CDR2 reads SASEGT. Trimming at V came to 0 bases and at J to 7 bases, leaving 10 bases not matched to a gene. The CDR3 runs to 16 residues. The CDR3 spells CASSEALGQGASGYTF. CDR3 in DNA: TGTGCCAGCAGTGAAGCTCTCGGGCAGGGGGCCTCTGGCTACACCTTC.

The CDR3 spells CASSLATGGEDGYTF. The CDR3 nucleotides are TGCGCCAGCAGCTTGGCCACGGGGGGCGAGGATGGCTACACCTTC. The J gene is TRBJ1-2, the V gene TRBV5-1, with a weak D call TRBD1 (6 bases). V dropped 0 bases and J dropped 6 bases, with 15 bases sitting between them. This CDR3 comprises 15 residues. Germline CDR1 SGHRS, CDR2 YFSETQ. Together with reference TRBV5-1 and TRBJ1-2, the CDR3 gives the full variable domain: KAGVTQTPRYLIKTRGQQVTLSCSPISGHRSVSWYQQTPGQGLQFLFEYFSETQRNKGNFPGRFSGRQFSNSRSEMNVSTLELGDSALYLCASSLATGGEDGYTFGSGTRLTVV.

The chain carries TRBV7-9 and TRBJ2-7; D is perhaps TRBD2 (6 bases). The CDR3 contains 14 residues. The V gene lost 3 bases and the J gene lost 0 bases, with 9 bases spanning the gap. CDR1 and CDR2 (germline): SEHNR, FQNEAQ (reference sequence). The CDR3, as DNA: TGTGCCAGCAGCTTGGGAGGAATCTCCTACGAGCAGTACTTC. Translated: CASSLGGISYEQYF.

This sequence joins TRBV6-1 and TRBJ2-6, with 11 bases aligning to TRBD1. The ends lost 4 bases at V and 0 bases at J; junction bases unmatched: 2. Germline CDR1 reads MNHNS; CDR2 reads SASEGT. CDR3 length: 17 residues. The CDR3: CASSAGQGDSGANVLTF. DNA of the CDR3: TGTGCCAGCAGTGCGGGACAGGGGGACTCTGGGGCCAACGTCCTGACTTTC.

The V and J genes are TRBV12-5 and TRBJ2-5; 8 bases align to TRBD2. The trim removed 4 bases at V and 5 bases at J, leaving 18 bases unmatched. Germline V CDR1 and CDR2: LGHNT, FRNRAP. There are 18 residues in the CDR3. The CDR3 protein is CASGSNSGLAGGDETQYF. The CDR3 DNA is TGTGCTAGTGGTTCAAACTCAGGTCTGGCGGGGGGAGATGAGACCCAGTACTTC.

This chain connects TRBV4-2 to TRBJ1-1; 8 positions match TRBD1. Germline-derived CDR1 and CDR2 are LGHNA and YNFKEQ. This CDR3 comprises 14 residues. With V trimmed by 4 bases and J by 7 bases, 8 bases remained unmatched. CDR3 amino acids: CASSPKTGAGEAFF. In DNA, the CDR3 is TGTGCCAGCAGCCCAAAGACAGGGGCGGGTGAAGCTTTCTTT.

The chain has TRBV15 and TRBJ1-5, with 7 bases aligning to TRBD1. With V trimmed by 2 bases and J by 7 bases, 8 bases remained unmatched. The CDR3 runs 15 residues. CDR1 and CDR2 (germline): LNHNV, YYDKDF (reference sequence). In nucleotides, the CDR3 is TGTGCCACCAGCAGACAGACAGGGCGAGGGCAGCCCCAGCATTTT. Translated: CATSRQTGRGQPQHF.

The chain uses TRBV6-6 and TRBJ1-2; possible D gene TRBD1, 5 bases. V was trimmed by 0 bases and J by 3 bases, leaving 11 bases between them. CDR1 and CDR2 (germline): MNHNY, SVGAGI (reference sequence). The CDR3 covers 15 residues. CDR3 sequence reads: CASSYSSQGYYGYTF. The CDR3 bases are TGTGCCAGCAGTTACTCGAGTCAGGGATACTATGGCTACACCTTC.

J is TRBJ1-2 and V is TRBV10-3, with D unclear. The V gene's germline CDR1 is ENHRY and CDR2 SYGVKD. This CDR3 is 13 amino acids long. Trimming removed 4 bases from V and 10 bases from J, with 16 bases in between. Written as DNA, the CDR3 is TGTGCCATCAGTGGAAGCCCCACCCGGGACTACACCTTC. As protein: CAISGSPTRDYTF.

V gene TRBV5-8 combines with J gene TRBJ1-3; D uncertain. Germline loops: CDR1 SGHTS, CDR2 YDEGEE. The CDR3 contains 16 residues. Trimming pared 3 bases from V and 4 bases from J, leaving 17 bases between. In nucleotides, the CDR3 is TGTGCCAGCAGCTCCGACTGGATTAGAGAAGGAAACACCATATATTTT. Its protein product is CASSSDWIREGNTIYF. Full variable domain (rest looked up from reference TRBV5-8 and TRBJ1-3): EAGVTQSPTHLIKTRGQQATLRCSPISGHTSVYWYQQALGLGLQFLLWYDEGEERNRGNFPPRFSGRQFPNYSSELNVNALELEDSALYLCASSSDWIREGNTIYFGEGSWLTVV.

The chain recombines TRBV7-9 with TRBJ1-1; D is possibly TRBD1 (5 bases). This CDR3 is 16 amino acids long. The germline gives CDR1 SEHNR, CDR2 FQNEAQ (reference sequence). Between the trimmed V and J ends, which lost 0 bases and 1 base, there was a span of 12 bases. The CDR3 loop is CASSLAGGRQNTEAFF. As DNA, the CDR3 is TGTGCCAGCAGCTTAGCGGGGGGACGGCAGAACACTGAAGCTTTCTTT. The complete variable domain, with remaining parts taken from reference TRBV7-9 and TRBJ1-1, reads DTGVSQNPRHKITKRGQNVTFRCDPISEHNRLYWYRQTLGQGPEFLTYFQNEAQLEKSRLLSDRFSAERPKGSFSTLEIQRTEQGDSAMYLCASSLAGGRQNTEAFFGQGTRLTVV.

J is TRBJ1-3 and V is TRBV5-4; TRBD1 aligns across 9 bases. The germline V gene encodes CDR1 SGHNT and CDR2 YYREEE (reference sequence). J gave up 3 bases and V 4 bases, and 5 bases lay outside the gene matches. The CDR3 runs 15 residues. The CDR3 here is CASSAGTGFGNTIYF. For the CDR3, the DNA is TGTGCCAGCAGCGCCGGGACAGGGTTTGGAAACACCATATATTTT.

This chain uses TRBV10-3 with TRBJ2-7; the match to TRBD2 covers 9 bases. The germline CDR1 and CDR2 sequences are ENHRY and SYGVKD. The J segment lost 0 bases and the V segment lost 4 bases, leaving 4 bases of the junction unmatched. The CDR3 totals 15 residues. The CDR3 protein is CAISGTSANSYEQYF. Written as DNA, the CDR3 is TGTGCCATCAGTGGGACTAGCGCCAACTCCTACGAGCAGTACTTC.

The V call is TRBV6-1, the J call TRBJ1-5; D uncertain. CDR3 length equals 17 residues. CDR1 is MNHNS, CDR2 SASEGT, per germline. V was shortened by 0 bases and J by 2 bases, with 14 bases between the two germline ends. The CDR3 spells CASSEAPQARGNQPQHF. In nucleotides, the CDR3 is TGTGCCAGCAGTGAAGCCCCCCAGGCAAGAGGCAATCAGCCCCAGCATTTT.

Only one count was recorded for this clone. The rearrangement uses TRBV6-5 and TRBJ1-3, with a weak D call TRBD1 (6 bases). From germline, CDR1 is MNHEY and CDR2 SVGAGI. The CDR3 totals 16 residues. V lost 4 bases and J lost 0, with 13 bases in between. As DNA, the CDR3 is TGTGCCAGCAGTTTCCGGGACATTACCTCTGGAAACACCATATATTTT. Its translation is CASSFRDITSGNTIYF.